The clone carrying this T cell receptor (beta chain) has at least ten counts. Its antigen is as yet unknown. Each donor was a healthy Caucasian. Via MiXCR, TCRdb re-called the 5' RACE reads, giving one row per CDR3 protein. The repertoire has hundreds of thousands of distinct CDR3 sequences, about 7.5% of them found once; the top ten carry about 2%. These data are taken from a study of identical twins. With 5 bases removed from V and 7 bases from J, the gap between germline ends came to 12 bases. The CDR3 runs 13 residues. From germline, CDR1 is SGHTA and CDR2 FQGNSA. Study-level points and caveats: Carriage of fewer insertions was seen in abundant cord blood beta clonotypes, whereas memory repertoires showed none.

These same data were also listed under a study on yellow fever vaccine responses in identical twins.

This sequence was found in a young woman in good health. Sequencing input: memory (CD45RO+) T cells sorted from blood. J is TRBJ2-1 and V is TRBV7-2, with D possibly matching TRBD1 (6 bases). CDR3 coding DNA: TGTGCCAGCAGCCCCAAGAGGGGGAATGAGCAGTTCTTC. Amino acid sequence: CASSPKRGNEQFF.